This T cell receptor beta chain came from a study of blood T cell repertoires in COVID-19. For the study at large: Samples taken during acute and convalescent COVID-19 were collected in the United States, Italy and Spain.

The CDR3 totals 13 residues. V lost 2 bases and J 5 bases, leaving 9 bases between the germline ends. Germline loops: CDR1 KGHSH, CDR2 LQKENI. Methods used by the authors: Cell counts per sample came from amplifying reference gene primers. Assay used: immunoSEQ multiplex PCR; TCRdb lists only in-frame clones, some missing. The V and J calls and the clone size are those of that table, but D and trimming were determined from the DNA. The sample has 180,000 or so clones; roughly 87% are singletons. This chain joins TRBV18 and TRBJ2-5; no reliable D call. The sample taken for sequencing was peripheral blood. The TCR sequence derives from a woman aged 45-59 years with acute or convalescent COVID-19. The CDR3, as DNA: TGTGCCAGCTCACCAAGTCCCGGGGAGACCCAGTACTTC. Its translation: CASSPSPGETQYF.